What follows describes a single T cell receptor beta chain. The authors' processing: The assay estimated nucleated cells by amplifying reference gene primers. Using immunoSEQ multiplex PCR, the repertoire was profiled, and TCRdb retains in-frame clones only, with some absent. D and trimming come from the DNA, and the V and J calls and clone size come from that table. Of fewer than 35,000 clones listed, around 82% were seen once; the top ten hold about 1.7%. These data belong to a study of blood T cell repertoires in COVID-19. The overall study: Some COVID-19 samples were acute and others convalescent; all came from the United States, Italy and Spain.

The germline V gene encodes CDR1 LNHNV and CDR2 YYDKDF (reference sequence). CDR3 length equals 15 residues. The V gene end was trimmed by 5 bases and the J gene end by 6 bases; junction bases not matched to a gene: 10. This receptor was taken from a man older than 75 with active or convalescent COVID-19. The chain links TRBV15 to TRBJ1-2, with 9 positions matching TRBD1. The specimen sequenced was peripheral blood. DNA for the CDR3: TGTGCCACCAGCGGCCTCGGGACAGGGAAAAATGGCTACACCTTC. Its translation is CATSGLGTGKNGYTF.